Presented here are 16 T cell receptor beta chains from one specimen sequenced in a study of chemoradiotherapy in HPV16-positive cancers. Clones were sequenced by immunoSEQ multiplex PCR, and TCRdb holds only the in-frame ones, with some missing. This table has roughly 2,300 clones, approximately 82% appearing once. Here the sequenced sample was tumor tissue, taken from a patient who underwent chemoradiotherapy. These receptors all stem from a human donor with HPV-associated anogenital cancer.

The CDR3 region has the DNA TGTGCCAGCAGTTTATCTGCAGGGGGCATTGGCTACACCTTC. This codes for CASSLSAGGIGYTF. J is TRBJ1-2 and V is TRBV28, with TRBD1 identical over 8 bases. Looked up from germline, CDR1 is MDHEN and CDR2 is SYDVKM. The ends lost 1 base at V and 7 bases at J; junction bases unmatched: 5. This CDR3 contains 14 residues.

The rearrangement links TRBV28 to TRBJ1-1, with D tentatively TRBD1 (5 bases). This CDR3 comprises 14 residues. Trimming removed 3 bases at V and 1 base at J, with 9 bases between. The germline CDR1 and CDR2 sequences are MDHEN and SYDVKM. The CDR3 is CASSFMRGNTEAFF. CDR3 sequence (DNA): TGTGCCAGCAGTTTTATGAGGGGGAACACTGAAGCTTTCTTT.

The chain is built from TRBV7-3 and TRBJ2-5; weak D call: TRBD1 (6 bases). CDR1 and CDR2 (germline): SGHTA, FQGTGA. The germline V and J ends were trimmed by 5 bases and 0 bases, with 7 bases remaining between them. This CDR3 contains 13 residues. CDR3 protein: CASSQGYQETQYF. The CDR3 DNA reads as TGTGCCAGCAGCCAGGGGTACCAAGAGACCCAGTACTTC.

V usage is TRBV6-1 and J usage is TRBJ2-1, with 8 bases matching TRBD2. The CDR3 has 15 residues. The trim removed 2 bases at V and 1 base at J, leaving 1 base unmatched. Germline V gene sequence: CDR1 MNHNS, CDR2 SASEGT. The CDR3 loop reads CASSELAGSYNEQFF. For the CDR3, the DNA is TGTGCCAGCAGTGAATTAGCGGGATCCTACAATGAGCAGTTCTTC.

This clone was found once. The chain carries TRBV5-4 and TRBJ1-1; D possibly corresponds to TRBD1 (6 bases). Per the germline V gene, CDR1 is SGHNT and CDR2 is YYREEE (reference sequence). Trimming shortened V by 0 bases and J by 4 bases, and 19 bases separated the two germline ends. The CDR3 has 17 amino acids. CDR3 amino acids: CASSLAGGRGVGTEAFF. CDR3 sequence (DNA): TGTGCCAGCAGCTTGGCGGGAGGCAGGGGCGTCGGCACTGAAGCTTTCTTT.

This clone is a singleton in its sample. The rearrangement links TRBV19 to TRBJ1-2; 10 nucleotides match TRBD1. The trim removed 3 bases at V and 6 bases at J, leaving 4 bases unmatched. Germline assignment: CDR1 LNHDA and CDR2 SQIVND (reference sequence). CDR3 length: 14 amino acids. This chain's CDR3 is CASSIGQGGHGYTF. CDR3 nucleotide sequence: TGTGCCAGTAGTATTGGACAGGGGGGCCATGGCTACACCTTC.

V and J are TRBV5-4 and TRBJ2-3; D not resolved. This CDR3 has 14 residues. V shed 4 bases and J shed 11 bases, with 20 bases lying between them. Germline V gene sequence: CDR1 SGHNT, CDR2 YYREEE (reference sequence). DNA for the CDR3: TGTGCCAGCAGCCTTGTAGAACTGCAAAGCCGGCAGTATTTT. Translation: CASSLVELQSRQYF. The entire variable domain, with the rest obtained from reference TRBV5-4 and TRBJ2-3, is as follows: ETGVTQSPTHLIKTRGQQVTLRCSSQSGHNTVSWYQQALGQGPQFIFQYYREEENGRGNFPPRFSGLQFPNYSSELNVNALELDDSALYLCASSLVELQSRQYFGPGTRLTVL.

The chain links TRBV2 to TRBJ2-1, with 11 bases lining up with TRBD2. The CDR3 covers 17 residues. CDR1 is SNHLY and CDR2 is FYNNEI in the germline V gene. V lost 6 bases, J lost 0 bases, and 7 bases stayed unmatched. CDR3 sequence: CASSLTSGSPSYNEQFF. In DNA form, the CDR3 reads TGTGCCAGCAGCCTTACTAGCGGGAGTCCCTCCTACAATGAGCAGTTCTTC.

The rearrangement joins TRBV7-9 to TRBJ2-1; tentative D call: TRBD1 (6 bases). CDR1 and CDR2 from the germline V gene are SEHNR and FQNEAQ (reference sequence). The CDR3 has 18 amino acids. With 5 bases removed from V and 1 base from J, the gap between germline ends came to 21 bases. CDR3 residues: CASSRWTRGARSYNEQFF. DNA for the CDR3: TGTGCCAGCAGCCGATGGACCAGGGGAGCTAGGTCCTACAATGAGCAGTTCTTC.

The rearrangement uses TRBV19 and TRBJ1-3; D possibly corresponds to TRBD1 (6 bases). Trimming took 5 bases from V and 0 from J, leaving 11 bases between them. Germline CDR1 is LNHDA and CDR2 is SQIVND (reference sequence). The CDR3 length is 15 residues. As DNA, the CDR3 is TGTGCCAGTAGTGAGCCGGACAGCTCTGGAAACACCATATATTTT. Protein product: CASSEPDSSGNTIYF.

The chain has TRBV6-1 and TRBJ2-1, with TRBD1 matching over 8 bases. Trimming removed 2 bases from V and 7 bases from J; junction bases left unmatched: 7. The CDR3 consists of 15 residues. Per germline, CDR1 MNHNS and CDR2 SASEGT. The DNA of the CDR3 is TGTGCCAGCAGTGAACCGGGGACAGGAAAAAATGAGCAGTTCTTC. Translating it yields CASSEPGTGKNEQFF.

The chain is built from TRBV19 and TRBJ1-5; the match to TRBD1 covers 7 bases. The CDR3 runs 15 residues. With 6 bases clipped from V and 0 bases from J, the junction kept 5 bases outside the gene matches. The germline V gene encodes CDR1 LNHDA and CDR2 SQIVND (reference sequence). CDR3 amino acids: CASRIQGNSNQPQHF. For the CDR3, the DNA is TGTGCCAGTAGAATACAGGGGAATAGCAATCAGCCCCAGCATTTT.

This chain joins TRBV6-6 and TRBJ2-1; D not certain. The germline CDR1 and CDR2 sequences are MNHNY and SVGAGI (reference sequence). V lost 2 bases and J 10 bases, leaving 12 bases between the germline ends. There are 13 residues in the CDR3. The CDR3 loop is CASSYVARSEQFF. The CDR3 DNA is TGTGCCAGCAGTTACGTGGCACGGAGCGAGCAGTTCTTC.

The V call is TRBV6-4, the J call TRBJ2-1; 13 bases agree with TRBD2. The CDR3 is 15 amino acids. Germline V lookup: CDR1 MRHNA, CDR2 SNTAGT. After removal of 4 bases from V and 8 bases from J, the junction contained 5 bases not matched to a gene. The DNA for the CDR3 is TGTGCCAGCAGTGCAACCGGGACTAGCGGGGATGAGCAGTTCTTC. Protein: CASSATGTSGDEQFF.

This clone occurred once. The chain joins TRBV28 to TRBJ1-2; TRBD1 might be the D (6 bases). The CDR3 covers 13 residues. The germline V gene has CDR1 MDHEN and CDR2 SYDVKM. Trimming left V 8 bases short and J 1 base short, with 11 bases between. The CDR3, as DNA: TGTGCCAGCCGAGACAGGTTTAACTATGGCTACACCTTC. This sequence encodes CASRDRFNYGYTF.

The V and J genes are TRBV10-3 and TRBJ2-7; 8 nucleotides match TRBD1. The V and J ends lost 6 bases and 3 bases, in that order; junction bases with no gene match: 7. The CDR3 runs 14 residues. Germline V lookup: CDR1 ENHRY, CDR2 SYGVKD. CDR3 DNA: TGTGCCATCAGGGCCGGGACAGGAAACTACGAGCAGTACTTC. Its protein product is CAIRAGTGNYEQYF.